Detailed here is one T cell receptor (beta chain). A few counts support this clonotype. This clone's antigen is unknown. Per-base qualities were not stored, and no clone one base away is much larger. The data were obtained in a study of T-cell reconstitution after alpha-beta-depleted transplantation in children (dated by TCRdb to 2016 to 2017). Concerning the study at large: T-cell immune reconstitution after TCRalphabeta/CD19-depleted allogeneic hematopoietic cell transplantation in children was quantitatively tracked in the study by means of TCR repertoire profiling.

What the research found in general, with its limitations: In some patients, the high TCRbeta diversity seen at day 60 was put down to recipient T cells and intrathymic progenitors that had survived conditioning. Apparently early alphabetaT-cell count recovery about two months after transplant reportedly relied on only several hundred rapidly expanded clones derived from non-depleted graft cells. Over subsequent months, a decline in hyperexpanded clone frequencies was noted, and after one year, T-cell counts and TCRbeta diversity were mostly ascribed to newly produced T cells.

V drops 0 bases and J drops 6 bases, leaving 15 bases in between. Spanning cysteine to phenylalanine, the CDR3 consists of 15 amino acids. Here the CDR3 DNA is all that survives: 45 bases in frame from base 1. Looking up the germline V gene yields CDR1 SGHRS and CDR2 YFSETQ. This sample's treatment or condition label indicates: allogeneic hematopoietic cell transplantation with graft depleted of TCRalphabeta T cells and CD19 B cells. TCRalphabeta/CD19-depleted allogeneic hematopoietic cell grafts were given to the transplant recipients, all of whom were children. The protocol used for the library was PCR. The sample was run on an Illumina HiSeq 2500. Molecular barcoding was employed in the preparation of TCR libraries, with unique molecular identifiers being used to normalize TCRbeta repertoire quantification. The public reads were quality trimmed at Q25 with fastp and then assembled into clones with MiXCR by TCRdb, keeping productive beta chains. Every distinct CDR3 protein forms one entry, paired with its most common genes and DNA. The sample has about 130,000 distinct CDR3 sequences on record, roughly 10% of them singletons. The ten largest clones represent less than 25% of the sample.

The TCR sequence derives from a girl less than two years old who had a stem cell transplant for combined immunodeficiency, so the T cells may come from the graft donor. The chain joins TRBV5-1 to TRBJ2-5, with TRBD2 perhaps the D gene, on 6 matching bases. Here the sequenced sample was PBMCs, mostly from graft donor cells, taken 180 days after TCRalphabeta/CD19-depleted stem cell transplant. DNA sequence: TGCGCCAGCAGCTTGGAAGCGGGCCTCCCGAAGACCCAGTACTTC. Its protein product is CASSLEAGLPKTQYF.